The next 21 T cell receptor beta chains were all read from a single sample in a study of T cell changes during pregnancy in multiple sclerosis. TCRdb keeps only in-frame clones here, not all; method: immunoSEQ multiplex PCR. Altogether 60,000 to 70,000 clones are present, under 95% being singletons, with the ten largest covering roughly 1.5%. The sample consisted of peripheral blood, taken in the third trimester of pregnancy. The origin of the receptors is a female donor in good health, enrolled as a control in a pregnancy study.

The chain joins TRBV11-1 to TRBJ2-1; 10 bases are a match to TRBD2. The CDR3 is made up of 15 amino acids. With 5 bases clipped from V and 10 bases from J, the junction kept 11 bases outside the gene matches. CDR1 and CDR2 (germline): SGHAT, FQDESV (reference sequence). The DNA for the CDR3 is TGTGCCAGCAGCCGATTGATAGCGGGGGGTGGAGAGCAGTTCTTC. It encodes CASSRLIAGGGEQFF.

The chain uses TRBV6-1 and TRBJ1-1, with 8 bases matching TRBD1. Germline V gene sequence: CDR1 MNHNS, CDR2 SASEGT. This CDR3 contains 13 residues. Losses at the gene ends were 6 bases for V and 4 bases for J; bases not matched to a gene: 4. The CDR3 sequence: CASSRQGSTEAFF. For the CDR3, the DNA is TGTGCCAGCAGCCGACAGGGGAGCACTGAAGCTTTCTTT.

The CDR3 here is CASSDRGGVNEQFF. The CDR3 nucleotides are TGTGCCAGCAGTGACAGGGGAGGGGTCAATGAGCAGTTCTTC. The V and J genes are TRBV6-4 and TRBJ2-1; 7 bases fit TRBD2. Germline lookup yields CDR1 MRHNA and CDR2 SNTAGT. V trimming: 2 bases; J trimming: 6 bases; junction bases outside the gene matches: 4. CDR3 size: 14 residues.

This chain uses TRBV5-1 with TRBJ1-3; 10 nucleotides line up with TRBD1. Germline V gives CDR1 SGHRS, CDR2 YFSETQ. The CDR3 contains 15 residues. V lost 0 bases and J lost 8; bases outside the gene matches: 5. The CDR3 sequence is CASSLGGDRGHTIYF. The CDR3 DNA follows: TGCGCCAGCAGCTTGGGAGGGGACAGGGGCCACACCATATATTTT.

This chain links TRBV10-3 with TRBJ2-3; 7 bases line up with TRBD2. Trimming took 4 bases from V and 3 from J; bases not matched to a gene: 7. The CDR3 extends over 15 amino acids. From germline, CDR1 is ENHRY and CDR2 SYGVKD. The CDR3 is CAISVLAGGTDTQYF. The CDR3 DNA follows: TGTGCCATCAGTGTATTAGCGGGCGGGACAGATACGCAGTATTTT.

A few counts support this clone. The chain is built from TRBV18 and TRBJ1-1; D ambiguous. Germline V gives CDR1 KGHSH, CDR2 LQKENI. The CDR3 totals 13 residues. The V and J ends lost 1 base and 5 bases respectively, with 8 bases between them. CDR3 coding DNA: TGTGCCAGCTCACCACGAGGAAAAACTGAAGCTTTCTTT. It codes for CASSPRGKTEAFF.

The chain's CDR3 is CASSQARRRVYNSPLHF. The CDR3, as DNA: TGTGCCAGCAGCCAAGCCCGTCGCCGAGTCTATAATTCACCCCTCCACTTT. The J gene is TRBJ1-6, the V gene TRBV11-2; D is unresolved. The CDR3 totals 17 residues. V was cut by 5 bases and J by 3 bases, with 17 bases left in between. Germline values: CDR1 SGHAT, CDR2 FQNNGV. Full variable domain (missing parts from reference TRBV11-2 and TRBJ1-6): EAGVAQSPRYKIIEKRQSVAFWCNPISGHATLYWYQQILGQGPKLLIQFQNNGVVDDSQLPKDRFSAERLKGVDSTLKIQPAKLEDSAVYLCASSQARRRVYNSPLHFGNGTRLTVT.

This rearrangement joins TRBV18 to TRBJ1-4; TRBD1 matches at 7 bases. CDR3 size: 15 residues. The germline CDR1 and CDR2 sequences are KGHSH and LQKENI. J was trimmed by 7 bases and V by 3 bases; bases with no gene match: 8. Here the CDR3 DNA reads TGTGCCAGCTCACCGGGTCTCCAGGGGGGTGAAAAACTGTTTTTT. This codes for CASSPGLQGGEKLFF.

The chain has TRBV5-4 and TRBJ1-4; 11 bases line up with TRBD1. This CDR3 spans 13 amino acids. Germline lookup yields CDR1 SGHNT and CDR2 YYREEE (reference sequence). J gave up 6 bases and V 9 bases, and 4 bases lay outside the gene matches. In nucleotides, the CDR3 is TGTGCCACAAGGGGACAGGGGGATGAAAAACTGTTTTTT. It codes for CATRGQGDEKLFF.

The rearrangement uses TRBV7-2 and TRBJ1-5, with D tentatively TRBD1 (5 bases). CDR1 is SGHTA and CDR2 is FQGNSA in the germline V gene. V was shortened by 5 bases and J by 2 bases, with 13 bases between the two germline ends. The CDR3 is 15 amino acids. This chain's CDR3 is CASSPPGGGNQPQHF. The CDR3 DNA follows: TGTGCCAGCAGCCCCCCGGGAGGGGGCAATCAGCCCCAGCATTTT. Complete variable domain (other parts from reference TRBV7-2 and TRBJ1-5): GAGVSQSPSNKVTEKGKDVELRCDPISGHTALYWYRQSLGQGLEFLIYFQGNSAPDKSGLPSDRFSAERTGGSVSTLTIQRTQQEDSAVYLCASSPPGGGNQPQHFGDGTRLSIL.

This sequence joins TRBV7-6 and TRBJ2-1; maybe TRBD1 (6 bases). V was cut by 5 bases and J by 7 bases, with 24 bases left in between. In germline, CDR1 is SGHVS, CDR2 FNYEAQ. The CDR3 runs to 17 residues. The CDR3 is CASSILTLSTGQNEQFF. CDR3 in DNA: TGTGCCAGCAGCATACTAACCTTATCGACAGGACAAAATGAGCAGTTCTTC. The full variable domain, completed using reference TRBV7-6 and TRBJ2-1, is GAGVSQSPRYKVTKRGQDVALRCDPISGHVSLYWYRQALGQGPEFLTYFNYEAQQDKSGLPNDRFSAERPEGSISTLTIQRTEQRDSAMYRCASSILTLSTGQNEQFFGPGTRLTVL.

V and J are TRBV7-9 and TRBJ2-6; 7 nucleotides agree with TRBD2. Trimming at V came to 5 bases and at J to 1 base, leaving 11 bases not matched to a gene. The germline V gene has CDR1 SEHNR and CDR2 FQNEAQ (reference sequence). This CDR3 comprises 18 residues. The CDR3 reads CASSPRGVKVSGANVLTF. CDR3 DNA sequence: TGTGCCAGCAGCCCTCGGGGGGTGAAAGTGTCTGGGGCCAACGTCCTGACTTTC.

This chain connects TRBV5-4 to TRBJ1-1, with 7 positions matching TRBD1. The J segment lost 2 bases and the V segment lost 4 bases, leaving 14 bases of the junction unmatched. The CDR3 consists of 17 residues. Germline loops: CDR1 SGHNT, CDR2 YYREEE (reference sequence). The CDR3 DNA is TGTGCCAGCAGCCCCCTTCCCGGGACAGCTTCAAACACTGAAGCTTTCTTT. As protein: CASSPLPGTASNTEAFF.

J is TRBJ1-6 and V is TRBV2; D may be TRBD1 (6 bases). Germline assignment: CDR1 SNHLY and CDR2 FYNNEI. Trimming removed 2 bases from V and 7 bases from J, with 12 bases in between. CDR3 length: 15 residues. CDR3 in DNA: TGTGCCAGCAGTGAAAGACAGGCGAGCAATTCACCCCTCCACTTT. This translates into CASSERQASNSPLHF.

The chain uses TRBV7-2 and TRBJ2-1; no clear D. The CDR3 sequence is 14 residues long. The V gene lost 1 base and the J gene lost 9 bases, with 13 bases spanning the gap. Germline CDR1 and CDR2: SGHTA and FQGNSA. The CDR3 spells CASSLGRVASEQFF. CDR3 bases: TGTGCCAGCAGCTTAGGGAGAGTGGCGAGTGAGCAGTTCTTC.

The CDR3 here is CASSPPQEGYNEQFF. CDR3 DNA: TGTGCCAGCAGCCCCCCTCAGGAGGGATACAATGAGCAGTTCTTC. The chain is built from TRBV5-4 and TRBJ2-1, with D maybe TRBD2 (6 bases). The germline V and J ends were trimmed by 4 bases and 4 bases, with 15 bases remaining between them. CDR1 SGHNT and CDR2 YYREEE come from the germline V gene (reference sequence). The length of the CDR3 is 15 residues. Supplemented by reference TRBV5-4 and TRBJ2-1, the full variable domain reads ETGVTQSPTHLIKTRGQQVTLRCSSQSGHNTVSWYQQALGQGPQFIFQYYREEENGRGNFPPRFSGLQFPNYSSELNVNALELDDSALYLCASSPPQEGYNEQFFGPGTRLTVL.

V is TRBV20-1 and J is TRBJ1-2; D gene ambiguous. Trimming left V 1 base short and J 3 bases short, with 3 bases between. The CDR3 totals 11 residues. The germline gives CDR1 DFQATT, CDR2 SNEGSKA (reference sequence). The CDR3 coding sequence is TGCAGTGCTAGAGTCGACTATGGCTACACCTTC. Translating it yields CSARVDYGYTF.

The gene calls are TRBV18 and TRBJ1-1; no definite D call. Between the trimmed V and J ends, which lost 2 bases and 7 bases, there was a span of 14 bases. The CDR3 runs 14 residues. Germline loops: CDR1 KGHSH, CDR2 LQKENI. The DNA for the CDR3 is TGTGCCAGCTCACCATTGGCTACCGGCGGTGAAGCTTTCTTT. Translating it yields CASSPLATGGEAFF.

This clone was seen more than once but under ten times. The chain employs TRBV4-2 and TRBJ1-5, with 8 bases matching TRBD1. This CDR3 spans 18 amino acids. The germline CDR1 and CDR2 sequences are LGHNA and YNFKEQ. V gave up 0 bases and J gave up 2 bases; unmatched junction bases: 9. The CDR3 DNA reads TGTGCCAGCAGCCAAGAGGGTGACAGGGGATTTGGCAATCAGCCCCAGCATTTT. Residues: CASSQEGDRGFGNQPQHF.

This chain links TRBV5-5 with TRBJ1-1; no firm D call. From germline, CDR1 is SGHKS and CDR2 YYEKEE (reference sequence). Between the trimmed V and J ends, which lost 3 bases and 1 base, there was a span of 10 bases. The CDR3 spans 14 residues. CDR3 sequence: CASSWSTRNTEAFF. For the CDR3, the DNA is TGTGCCAGCAGCTGGAGTACAAGGAACACTGAAGCTTTCTTT.

The V call is TRBV2, the J call TRBJ1-5; 7 bases are a match to TRBD1. The V segment lost 9 bases and the J segment 2 bases; nucleotides outside the gene matches: 4. The CDR3 is 13 residues long. Per the germline V gene, CDR1 is SNHLY and CDR2 is FYNNEI. This CDR3 reads CASLQGGNQPQHF. In DNA form, the CDR3 reads TGTGCCAGTCTTCAGGGGGGCAATCAGCCCCAGCATTTT.